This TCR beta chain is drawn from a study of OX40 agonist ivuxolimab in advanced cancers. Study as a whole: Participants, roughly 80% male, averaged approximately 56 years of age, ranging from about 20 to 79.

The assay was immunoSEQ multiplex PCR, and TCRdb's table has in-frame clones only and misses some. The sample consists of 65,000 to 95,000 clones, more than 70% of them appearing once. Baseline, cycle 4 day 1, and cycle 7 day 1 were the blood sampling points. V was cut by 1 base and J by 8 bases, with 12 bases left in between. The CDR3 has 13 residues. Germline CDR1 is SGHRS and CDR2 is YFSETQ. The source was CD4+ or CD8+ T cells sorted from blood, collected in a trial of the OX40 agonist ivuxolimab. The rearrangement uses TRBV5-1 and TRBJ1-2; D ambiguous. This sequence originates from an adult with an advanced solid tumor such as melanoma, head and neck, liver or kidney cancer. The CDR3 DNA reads TGCGCCAGCAGCTTGTTCAACCGGGAGGGCTACACCTTC. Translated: CASSLFNREGYTF.